The present TCR beta chain was sequenced within a study of shared clonotypes between healthy human individuals. Study-wide findings and caveats: Larger estimated richness was generally seen in naive subsets than in memory subsets. Rarefaction exposed incomplete sorted-subset sequencing despite large depth.

Trimming stripped 3 bases from V and 3 bases from J, with 11 bases between. The CDR3 is 14 residues long. CDR1 and CDR2 from the germline V gene are SGHRS and YFSETQ. In the authors' methods: From ImmunoSEQ came sequences covering only the junction and carrying no quality scores, so filtering differed. TCRdb's copy holds only in-frame clones and misses some; the assay was immunoSEQ multiplex PCR. Clone size and V and J calls were adopted from that table, with D and trimming inferred from the DNA. The sample yields roughly 2.6 million clones, more than 80% seen once. A remark on this clone: Its antigen is currently unknown.

The chain recombines TRBV5-1 with TRBJ2-3; D gene unclear. The receptor was derived from a man between 18 and 29 years old in good health. Sequenced sample: naive CD4+ T cells sorted from blood. Subset given: CD45RA+ positively selected. CDR3 protein: CASSYLERTDTQYF. The CDR3 DNA reads TGCGCCAGCAGCTATCTAGAGAGGACAGATACGCAGTATTTT.